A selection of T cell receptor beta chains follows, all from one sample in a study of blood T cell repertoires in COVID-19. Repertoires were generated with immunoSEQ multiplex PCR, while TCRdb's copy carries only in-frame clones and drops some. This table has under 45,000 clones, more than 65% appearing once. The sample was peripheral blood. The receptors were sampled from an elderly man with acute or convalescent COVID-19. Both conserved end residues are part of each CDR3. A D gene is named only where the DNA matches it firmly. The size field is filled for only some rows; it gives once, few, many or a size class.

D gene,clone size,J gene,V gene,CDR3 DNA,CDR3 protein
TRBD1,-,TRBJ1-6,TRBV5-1,TGCGCCAGCAGCTTGGAAGGCGGCGGCAGGGGGCCGTCACCCCTCCACTTT,CASSLEGGGRGPSPLHF
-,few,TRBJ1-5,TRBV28,TGTGCCAGCAGTTCAGCGGGCCCCCGGCAGCCCCAGCATTTT,CASSSAGPRQPQHF
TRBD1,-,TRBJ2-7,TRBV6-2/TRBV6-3,TGTGCCAGCAGTTCCGGGACAGGGACCTACGAGCAGTACTTC,CASSSGTGTYEQYF
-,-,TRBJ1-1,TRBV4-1,TGCGCCAGCAGCCAAGATAGAAGCGTCATGAACACTGAAGCTTTCTTT,CASSQDRSVMNTEAFF
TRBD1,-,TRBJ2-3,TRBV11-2,TGTGCCAGCAGCTTTGGGGACAGGGAAACAGATACGCAGTATTTT,CASSFGDRETDTQYF
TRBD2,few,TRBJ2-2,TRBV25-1,TGTGCCAGCAGTGAATTCGTCTTAGCGGGGCAGGCCACCGGGGAGCTGTTTTTT,CASSEFVLAGQATGELFF
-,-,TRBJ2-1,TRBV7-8,TGTGCCAGCAGCTCAGTAAGCTCCTACAATGAGCAGTTCTTC,CASSSVSSYNEQFF
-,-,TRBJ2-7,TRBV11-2,TGTGCCAGCAGCCCCTACTCGGGACTCCTGATGCTGCACTTC,CASSPYSGLLMLHF
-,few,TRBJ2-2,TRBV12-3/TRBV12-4,TGTGCCAGCAGTTCTTATACCGGGGAGCTGTTTTTT,CASSSYTGELFF
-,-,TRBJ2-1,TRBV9,TGTGCCAGCAGCGCCCTGGGCGGGACGGTTTACGATGAGCAGTTCTTC,CASSALGGTVYDEQFF
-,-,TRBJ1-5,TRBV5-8,TGTGCCAGCAGCGGAGCACCGGACATCATTCTCGGGCAGCCCCAGCATTTT,CASSGAPDIILGQPQHF
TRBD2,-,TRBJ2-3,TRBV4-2,TGTGCCAGCAGCCCGCTCTTGAGCGGGGACACAGATACGCAGTATTTT,CASSPLLSGDTDTQYF
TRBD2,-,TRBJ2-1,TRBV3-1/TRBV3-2,TGTGCCAGCAGCCCGCCCGCTAGCGGGGGCTACAATGAGCAGTTCTTC,CASSPPASGGYNEQFF
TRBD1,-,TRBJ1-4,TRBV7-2,TGTGCCAGCAGCTCCGGGACAGTGGCTTATGAAAAACTGTTTTTT,CASSSGTVAYEKLFF
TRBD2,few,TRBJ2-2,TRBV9,TGTGCCAGCAGCGCTTCATTAGCGGGAGGGCCACTATTTTCCGGGGAGCTGTTTTTT,CASSASLAGGPLFSGELFF
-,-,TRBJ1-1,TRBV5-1,TGCGCCAGCAGCGACACGGTGAACACTGAAGCTTTCTTT,CASSDTVNTEAFF
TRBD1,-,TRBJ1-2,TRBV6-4,TGTGCCAGCAGTGACTCTTTCGGGACAGGGGGCCGCTATGGCTACACCTTC,CASSDSFGTGGRYGYTF
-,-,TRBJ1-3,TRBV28,TGTGCCAGCAGTTTACAGGGAAACACCATATATTTT,CASSLQGNTIYF
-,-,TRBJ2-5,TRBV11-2,TGTGCCAGCAGCCCGTTGGGAACTAGTGTTGTCGAGACCCAGTACTTC,CASSPLGTSVVETQYF
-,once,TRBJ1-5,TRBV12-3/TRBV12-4,TGTGCCAGCTCTACAGAAAATTATCAGCCCCAGCATTTT,CASSTENYQPQHF
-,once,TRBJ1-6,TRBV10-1,TGCGCCAGCAGCCGGGCCTATAATTCACCCCTCCACTTT,CASSRAYNSPLHF
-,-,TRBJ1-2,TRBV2,TGTGCCAGCAGTGAGACAGAGTATGGCTACACCTTC,CASSETEYGYTF
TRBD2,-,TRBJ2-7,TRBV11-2,TGTGCCAGCAGCTTTGCCGGGACTAGCGTTTACGAGCAGTACTTC,CASSFAGTSVYEQYF
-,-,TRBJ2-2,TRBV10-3,TGTGCCATCAGTGCTACGGTGGGCTCTCCGACCGGGGAGCTGTTTTTT,CAISATVGSPTGELFF
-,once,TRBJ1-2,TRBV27,TGTGCCAGCAGTTTCAGACACCTTTACGGAGGCTACACCTTC,CASSFRHLYGGYTF
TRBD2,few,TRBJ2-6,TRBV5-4,TGTGCCAGCAGCTTGGGGTGGGCTAGCGGGACCTTCTCTGGGGCCAACGTCCTGACTTTC,CASSLGWASGTFSGANVLTF
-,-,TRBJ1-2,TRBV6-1,TGTGCCAGCAGTGAGGGGGGGCGCGATGGCTACACCTTC,CASSEGGRDGYTF
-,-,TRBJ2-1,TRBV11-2,TGTGCCAGCAGCTCTACAGGGAGTGAGCAGTTCTTC,CASSSTGSEQFF
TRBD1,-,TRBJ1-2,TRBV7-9,TGTGCCAGCAGCTTCAACAGGGGTTATGGCTACACCTTC,CASSFNRGYGYTF
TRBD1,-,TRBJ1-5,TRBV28,TGTGCCAGCAGTTTTGTACAGGGGGCCGGACAGCCCCAGCATTTT,CASSFVQGAGQPQHF
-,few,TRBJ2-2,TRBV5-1,TGCGCCAGCAGCCGTTCAGGGGACGTCACCGGGGAGCTGTTTTTT,CASSRSGDVTGELFF
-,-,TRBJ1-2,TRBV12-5,TGTGCTAGTGGTCCCCCGGGGGGGGCCTATGGCTACACCTTC,CASGPPGGAYGYTF
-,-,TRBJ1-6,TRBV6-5,TGTGCCAGCACCGAGCAGACAGGCACGACCCACTTT,CASTEQTGTTHF
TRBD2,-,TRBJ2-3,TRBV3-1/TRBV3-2,TGTGCCAGCAGCCAGGGGCGGGGGGGCACAGATACGCAGTATTTT,CASSQGRGGTDTQYF
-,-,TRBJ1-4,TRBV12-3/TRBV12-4,TGTGCCAGCAGTTTCGGGTATCGGGAAAAACTGTTTTTT,CASSFGYREKLFF
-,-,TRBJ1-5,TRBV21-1,TGTGCCAGCAGCTCACAGCCGTATAGCAATCAGCCCCAGCATTTT,CASSSQPYSNQPQHF
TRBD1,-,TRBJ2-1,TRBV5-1,TGCGCCAGCAGCCCCTGGACAGGGTTCTCCTACAATGAGCAGTTCTTC,CASSPWTGFSYNEQFF
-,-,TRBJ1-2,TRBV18,TGTGCCAGCTCACCACCGGCGGGCTACCTCTATGGCTACACCTTC,CASSPPAGYLYGYTF
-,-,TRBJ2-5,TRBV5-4,TGTGCCAGCAGCGGAGGAGGAGGGGGGGCCGTGCGGGGAGAGACCCAGTACTTC,CASSGGGGGAVRGETQYF
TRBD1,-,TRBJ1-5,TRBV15,TGTGCCACCCAAGAGGGGGCGGGCAATCAGCCCCAGCATTTT,CATQEGAGNQPQHF
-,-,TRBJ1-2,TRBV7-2,TGTGCCAGCAGCTTAGTGGCCGGGGGAAACTATGGCTACACCTTC,CASSLVAGGNYGYTF
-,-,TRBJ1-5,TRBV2,TGTGCCAGCAAAGGGGCGCAGGGTCAGCCCCAGCATTTT,CASKGAQGQPQHF
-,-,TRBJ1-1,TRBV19,TGTGCCAGTAGTACCCGGACAAGCGCCATGAACACTGAAGCTTTCTTT,CASSTRTSAMNTEAFF
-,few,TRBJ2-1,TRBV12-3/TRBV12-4,TGTGCCAGCAGTTTCGCGCCCAACAATGAGCAGTTCTTC,CASSFAPNNEQFF
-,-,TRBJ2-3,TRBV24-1,TGTGCCACCAGTGCCCGAGGATCCACAGATACGCAGTATTTT,CATSARGSTDTQYF